The subject of this entry is one T cell receptor (beta chain). No cognate antigen has been identified for it. The sample holds no much larger clone one base away, and base qualities are not on file. Libraries were prepared through the immunoSEQ multiplex PCR assay. Imported from immuneACCESS, the table was reduced by TCRdb to in-frame sequences with V and J called. These copies leave out some clones; in studies compared against another copy, an unresolved V gene accounts for under half, and the cause of the remainder is not known. The sample has a few hundred thousand clones on record, 80% to 95% of them singletons. The ten largest clonotypes hold roughly 6.4% of the sample. For CDR1 and CDR2, the germline V gene lists SGHTA and FQGNSA. Spanning cysteine to phenylalanine, the CDR3 consists of 16 amino acids. The read is trimmed to its CDR3 DNA, 48 bases read in frame from base 1. V and J are truncated by 4 bases and 5 bases respectively, leaving an intervening sequence of 17 bases.

This entry is derived from a study of control samples from healthy donors and cancer patients (TCRdb year 2020). The origin of this receptor is a man in his forties with head and neck cancer. Recombination joined TRBV7-2 with TRBJ1-4; a weak D assignment points to TRBD1 (6 bases agree). Material: PBMCs. The bases are TGTGCCAGCAGCTCCATTTTGACAGGCGCGAATGAAAAACTGTTTTTT. Its protein is CASSSILTGANEKLFF.